The 20 T cell receptor beta chains in this list originate from one sample, sequenced in a study of blood T cell repertoires in COVID-19. The data were produced by immunoSEQ multiplex PCR, yet TCRdb's version contains in-frame clones alone and is incomplete. The sample has 99,000 or so clones, 65% to 85% seen once. The sequenced sample was peripheral blood. The receptors here all came from a man between 70 and 80 years old with active or convalescent COVID-19.

CDR3 nucleotides: TGCGCCAGCAGCCAAGTAGGGGCGGAACGGATCTATGGCTACACCTTC. Amino acid sequence: CASSQVGAERIYGYTF. V gene TRBV4-3 combines with J gene TRBJ1-2, with D perhaps TRBD1 (5 bases). The CDR3 is made up of 16 amino acids. Trimming took 1 base from V and 4 from J, leaving 16 bases between them. Per the germline V gene, CDR1 is LGHNA and CDR2 is YSLEER.

J is TRBJ1-2 and V is TRBV2; TRBD1 matches at 7 bases. The CDR3 is 12 amino acids. The germline CDR1 and CDR2 sequences are SNHLY and FYNNEI. Unmatched junction bases numbered 7, after V lost 8 bases and J lost 7 bases. CDR3 DNA sequence: TGTGCCAGCCAGGACAGGATCTCTGGCTACACCTTC. As protein: CASQDRISGYTF.

The gene calls are TRBV28 and TRBJ1-5; weak D call: TRBD1 (6 bases). The V end lost 10 bases, the J end lost 6 bases, and 28 bases lay between the germline ends. The CDR3 spans 17 residues. The germline V gene encodes CDR1 MDHEN and CDR2 SYDVKM. CDR3 protein: CATNPLEGGANRQPQHF. As DNA, the CDR3 is TGTGCCACAAACCCGCTAGAGGGGGGGGCTAATCGTCAGCCCCAGCATTTT.

The rearrangement joins TRBV28 to TRBJ1-6; TRBD1 might be the D (5 bases). V lost 8 bases and J 6 bases, leaving 17 bases between the germline ends. Germline V lookup: CDR1 MDHEN, CDR2 SYDVKM. CDR3 size: 15 residues. The CDR3 sequence is CASSPEGTLNSPLHF. CDR3 bases: TGTGCCAGCTCCCCAGAGGGGACTCTTAATTCACCCCTCCACTTT.

This chain uses TRBV5-8 with TRBJ2-5; D perhaps matches TRBD2 (6 bases). Trimming pared 1 base from V and 7 bases from J, leaving 14 bases between. Germline-derived CDR1 and CDR2 are SGHTS and YDEGEE. The CDR3 runs 14 residues. DNA of the CDR3: TGTGCCAGCAGCTTGACTTCCAGCGGGTTGACCCAGTACTTC. Its protein product is CASSLTSSGLTQYF.

The chain joins TRBV11-3 to TRBJ2-7, with 8 bases lining up with TRBD2. The CDR3 length is 16 residues. CDR1 is SGHNT, CDR2 YENEEA, per germline. The J segment lost 6 bases and the V segment lost 5 bases, leaving 15 bases of the junction unmatched. The CDR3 coding sequence is TGTGCCAGCAGCCCAGCTGTCGGGGGGGCTCCGGGCGAGCAGTACTTC. Translation gives CASSPAVGGAPGEQYF.

The chain combines TRBV28 with TRBJ2-1; 7 bases are a match to TRBD2. V lost 3 bases to trimming and J lost 2 bases; unmatched junction nucleotides: 4. The CDR3 has 15 residues. Germline V CDR1 and CDR2: MDHEN, SYDVKM. The CDR3 region is CASSFSGGAYNEQFF. CDR3 nucleotides: TGTGCCAGCAGTTTTAGTGGGGGGGCCTACAATGAGCAGTTCTTC.

The chain couples TRBV28 to TRBJ1-1, with D uncertain. This CDR3 has 15 amino acids. The germline gives CDR1 MDHEN, CDR2 SYDVKM. Trimming removed 5 bases at V and 1 base at J, with 14 bases between. The CDR3 DNA is TGTGCCAGCAGTGCCGTTGGCCCGGGGAACACTGAAGCTTTCTTT. Translating it yields CASSAVGPGNTEAFF.

In its sample, this clone was seen a few times. In DNA form, the CDR3 reads TGTGCCAGCAGCTCAACAACCCAGGGGAAGAGAAACACCTTC. This gives the protein CASSSTTQGKRNTF. The chain recombines TRBV7-9 with TRBJ1-2; TRBD1 is a possible D gene (6 bases). CDR1 is SEHNR and CDR2 is FQNEAQ in the germline V gene (reference sequence). V was shortened by 4 bases and J by 12 bases, with 21 bases between the two germline ends. CDR3 size: 14 residues.

The count of this clone is one. The rearrangement joins TRBV18 to TRBJ1-4, with a weak D call TRBD1 (6 bases). With 0 bases removed from V and 5 bases from J, the gap between germline ends came to 10 bases. The CDR3 runs 15 residues. Germline values: CDR1 KGHSH, CDR2 LQKENI. CDR3 sequence reads: CASSPPSRGNEKLFF. Here the CDR3 DNA reads TGTGCCAGCTCACCACCGTCGAGGGGGAATGAAAAACTGTTTTTT.

This clone was counted a few times. The genes are TRBV28 and TRBJ2-3; perhaps TRBD1 as D (5 bases). Germline values: CDR1 MDHEN, CDR2 SYDVKM. V lost 6 bases to trimming and J lost 1 base, with 14 bases between them. CDR3 length: 15 amino acids. CDR3 loop: CASSRAQVGTDTQYF. The CDR3 region has the DNA TGTGCCAGCAGCCGAGCACAGGTTGGCACAGATACGCAGTATTTT. Full variable domain (remainder filled in from reference TRBV28 and TRBJ2-3): DVKVTQSSRYLVKRTGEKVFLECVQDMDHENMFWYRQDPGLGLRLIYFSYDVKMKEKGDIPEGYSVSREKKERFSLILESASTNQTSMYLCASSRAQVGTDTQYFGPGTRLTVL.

This clone was seen a handful of times. The chain links TRBV9 to TRBJ1-1, with 7 nucleotides matching TRBD1. This CDR3 has 15 amino acids. CDR1 is SGDLS and CDR2 is YYNGEE in the germline V gene. The V and J ends lost 4 bases and 1 base, in that order; junction bases with no gene match: 7. The CDR3 DNA reads as TGTGCCAGCAGCACAGGACAGGTAACGAACACTGAAGCTTTCTTT. This gives the protein CASSTGQVTNTEAFF. Drawing the rest from reference TRBV9 and TRBJ1-1, the complete variable domain is DSGVTQTPKHLITATGQRVTLRCSPRSGDLSVYWYQQSLDQGLQFLIQYYNGEERAKGNILERFSAQQFPDLHSELNLSSLELGDSALYFCASSTGQVTNTEAFFGQGTRLTVV.

The V gene is TRBV29-1, the J gene TRBJ2-3, with a tentative D call TRBD2 (5 bases). V gave up 8 bases and J gave up 2 bases, with 11 bases separating them. The CDR3 is 12 amino acids. Germline V CDR1 and CDR2: SQVTM, ANQGSEA. The CDR3 coding sequence is TGCAGCTCAGCGGTCCCCACAGATACGCAGTATTTT. As protein: CSSAVPTDTQYF.

The rearrangement links TRBV5-4 to TRBJ1-2; 7 nucleotides match TRBD1. The CDR3 contains 15 residues. With V trimmed by 4 bases and J by 7 bases, 13 bases remained unmatched. Germline CDR1 and CDR2: SGHNT and YYREEE (reference sequence). For the CDR3, the DNA is TGTGCCAGCAGCCGGGCCCGGGACAGTGTGTCTGGCTACACCTTC. This codes for CASSRARDSVSGYTF.

The J gene is TRBJ1-5, the V gene TRBV18; 7 nucleotides line up with TRBD1. V shed 4 bases and J 2 bases; nucleotides not matched to a gene: 5. The germline V gene encodes CDR1 KGHSH and CDR2 LQKENI. This CDR3 is built from 15 residues. The CDR3 is CASSLDRVGNQPQHF. As DNA, the CDR3 is TGTGCCAGCTCACTCGACAGGGTGGGCAATCAGCCCCAGCATTTT.

The chain has TRBV5-1 and TRBJ2-5; weak D call: TRBD2 (5 bases). In germline, CDR1 is SGHRS, CDR2 YFSETQ. V lost 4 bases to trimming and J lost 1 base, with 11 bases between them. The CDR3 spans 14 residues. The CDR3 spells CASSPLGVQETQYF. CDR3 sequence (DNA): TGCGCCAGCAGCCCCCTCGGGGTCCAAGAGACCCAGTACTTC.

The chain has TRBV11-3 and TRBJ2-2; 9 bases map to TRBD2. This CDR3 comprises 18 residues. In germline, CDR1 is SGHNT, CDR2 YENEEA. J lost 0 bases, V lost 2 bases, and 7 bases had no gene match. This CDR3 is CASSLRGSGGANTGELFF. DNA of the CDR3: TGTGCCAGCAGCTTACGGGGTAGCGGGGGAGCGAACACCGGGGAGCTGTTTTTT.

This chain uses TRBV7-3 with TRBJ2-7, with 7 bases identical to TRBD1. Germline V lookup: CDR1 SGHTA, CDR2 FQGTGA. After removal of 4 bases from V and 4 bases from J, the junction contained 10 bases not matched to a gene. The CDR3 covers 15 residues. Here the CDR3 reads CASSYTLRQGYEQYF. The CDR3 bases are TGTGCCAGCAGCTATACCCTACGACAGGGTTACGAGCAGTACTTC.

This chain joins TRBV19 and TRBJ1-4, with D possibly TRBD1 on 5 matching bases. The CDR3 runs 16 residues. V lost 2 bases, J lost 8 bases, and 18 bases lay in between. In germline, CDR1 is LNHDA, CDR2 SQIVND (reference sequence). CDR3 loop: CASSITSGYGEEKLFF. Here the CDR3 DNA reads TGTGCCAGTAGTATAACATCAGGGTACGGAGAAGAAAAACTGTTTTTT.

The gene calls are TRBV27 and TRBJ1-5; tentatively, D is TRBD1 (5 bases). V shed 5 bases and J shed 3 bases, with 8 bases lying between them. This CDR3 spans 13 amino acids. In germline, CDR1 is MNHEY, CDR2 SMNVEV (reference sequence). CDR3 bases: TGTGCCAGCAGTCGACAGTTCAATCAGCCCCAGCATTTT. It specifies CASSRQFNQPQHF.